The 2 T cell receptor beta chains below all came from one sample that was sequenced in a study of cytotoxic CD8 clonotypes in ibrutinib-treated CLL. Libraries were prepared by immunoSEQ multiplex PCR; TCRdb keeps only in-frame clonotypes and omits some of them. The data show around 310,000 clones, about 77% seen once. The sample in question was PBMCs, obtained before ibrutinib treatment. Every receptor here comes from a human donor with chronic lymphocytic leukemia.

The CDR3 reads CASSITGTSGMGEQFF. The CDR3 nucleotides are TGTGCCAGCAGTATCACCGGGACTAGCGGGATGGGCGAGCAGTTCTTC. The V gene is TRBV7-8, the J gene TRBJ2-1; 13 bases fit TRBD2. The CDR3 has 16 residues. In germline, CDR1 is SGHVS, CDR2 FQNEAQ. V dropped 6 bases and J dropped 10; count of bases not matched to a gene: 12.

Concerning this clone: An end of the junction does not agree with germline; a read error may underlie this. V is TRBV20-1 and J is TRBJ2-7; D call uncertain. Germline lookup yields CDR1 DFQATT and CDR2 SNEGSKA (reference sequence). The CDR3 contains 11 residues. The CDR3 region is CSARASDQQYF. Written as DNA, the CDR3 is TGCAGTGCCAGAGCGTCTGATCAGCAGTACTTC.